Described below is a single TCR beta chain sequence and its context. The entry originates in a study of blood T cell repertoires in COVID-19. Across the whole study: Some COVID-19 samples were acute and others convalescent; all came from the United States, Italy and Spain.

Per the original data handling: Nucleated cell counts were estimated from reference gene primer amplification. Sequenced by immunoSEQ multiplex PCR; TCRdb stores in-frame clones only, minus some. V and J calls and clone size are copied from that table; D and trimming were computed from the DNA. Among approximately 220,000 clones listed, about 84% were seen once. V was trimmed by 1 base and J by 0 bases, leaving 10 bases between them. CDR3 size: 16 residues. Germline values: CDR1 MNHNS, CDR2 SASEGT. This TCR was sampled from a woman at least 80 years old with acute or convalescent COVID-19. The J gene is TRBJ1-3, the V gene TRBV6-1; D may be TRBD1 (5 bases). The sample comprised peripheral blood. CDR3 residues: CASSEGQGDSGNTIYF. CDR3 coding DNA: TGTGCCAGCAGTGAAGGTCAGGGTGACTCTGGAAACACCATATATTTT.